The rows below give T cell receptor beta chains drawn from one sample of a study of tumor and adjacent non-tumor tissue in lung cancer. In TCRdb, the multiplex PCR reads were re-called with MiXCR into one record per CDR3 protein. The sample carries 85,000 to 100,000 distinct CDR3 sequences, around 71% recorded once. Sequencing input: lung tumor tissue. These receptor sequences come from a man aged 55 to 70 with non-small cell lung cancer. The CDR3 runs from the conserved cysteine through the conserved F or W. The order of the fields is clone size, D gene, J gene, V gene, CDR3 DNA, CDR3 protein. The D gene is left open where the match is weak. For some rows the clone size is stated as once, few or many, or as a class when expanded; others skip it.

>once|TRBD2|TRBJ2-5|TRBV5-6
TGTGACAGCAGCTTGAGGCGACTAGCGGGAGAGGGGAGTTATGGGAACCAGTACTTC
CDSSLRRLAGEGSYGNQYF
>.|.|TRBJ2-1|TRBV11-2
TGTGCCAGCGGATTAAGCACTAGTCTTTACAATGAGAAGTTCTTC
CASGLSTSLYNEKFF
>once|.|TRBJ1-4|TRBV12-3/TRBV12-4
TGTACCAGCAGCAGGGACTGGAGCGAAAAACCGTTTTTT
CTSSRDWSEKPFF
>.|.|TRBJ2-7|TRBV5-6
TGTGCCAGCAGCTTGCCCTCCTCCTACGAGCAATGCTTC
CASSLPSSYEQCF
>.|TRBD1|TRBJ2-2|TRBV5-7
TGTGCCAGCATCCCCGTCCTCGACAGGGGGCTTACCGGGGAACTGTTTTTT
CASIPVLDRGLTGELFF
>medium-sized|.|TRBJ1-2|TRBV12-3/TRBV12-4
TGTGCCAGCAGCTATTACGTCGGGAAAAGAGGCTACACCTTC
CASSYYVGKRGYTF
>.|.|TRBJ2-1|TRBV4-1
TGCGCCAGCAGCCGCCCATTCGCACAGGTGGCTTCCCACAAAGAGCAGTTCTTC
CASSRPFAQVASHKEQFF
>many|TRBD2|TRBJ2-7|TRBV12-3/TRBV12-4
TGTGCCAGCAGTTTAGCTATCGGCGGGAGCAACGAGCAGTACTTC
CASSLAIGGSNEQYF
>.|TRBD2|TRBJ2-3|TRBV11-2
TGTGCCAGCAGCTTACGGCCAGCGGGGGGGCCGACAGATACGCAGTGTTTT
CASSLRPAGGPTDTQCF
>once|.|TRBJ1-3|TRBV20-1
TGCAGTGCTAGAACCGTTACCACTTCTGGAAACACCATATATTTT
CSARTVTTSGNTIYF
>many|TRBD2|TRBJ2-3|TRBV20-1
TGCAGTGCTAGGTCCCGCTTCGGGACTAGGGGCCTAACGGATACGCAGTATTTT
CSARSRFGTRGLTDTQYF
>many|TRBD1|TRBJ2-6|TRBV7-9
TGTGCCAGCAGCTTAGTAACAGGGGGAAGTTTTGGGGCCAACGTCCTGACTTTC
CASSLVTGGSFGANVLTF
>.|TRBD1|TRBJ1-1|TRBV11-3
TGTGCCAGCAGCTTGCGGGACAGAACCCTGAACACTGAAGCTTTCTTT
CASSLRDRTLNTEAFF
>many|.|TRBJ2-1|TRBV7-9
TGTGCCAGCAGCTTAGTGGGTGGCGGCGGCAATGAGCAGTTCTTC
CASSLVGGGGNEQFF
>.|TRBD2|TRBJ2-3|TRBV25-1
TGTGCCAGCAGTCCCTCGGGGGGAGGGCGCACAGATACGCAGTATTTT
CASSPSGGGRTDTQYF
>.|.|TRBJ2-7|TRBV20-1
TGCAGTGCTAGGCAGACTGATAAACGGGACGAGCAGTACTTC
CSARQTDKRDEQYF
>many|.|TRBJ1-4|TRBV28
TGTGCCAGCAGTAGTCCAGGGGCCGCAACTAATGAAAAACTGTTTTTT
CASSSPGAATNEKLFF
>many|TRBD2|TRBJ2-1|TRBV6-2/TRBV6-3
TGTGCCGGCCGACTAGCGGGGGACTTGGGAGAGCAGTTCTTC
CAGRLAGDLGEQFF
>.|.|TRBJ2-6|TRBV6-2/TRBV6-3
TGTGCCACCACCCGGGGGAGAATCCCTGGGGCCAACGTCCTGACTTTC
CATTRGRIPGANVLTF
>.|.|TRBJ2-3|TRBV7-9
TGTGCCAGCAGCCTAAGAGGGACTGGGGATACGCAGTATTTT
CASSLRGTGDTQYF
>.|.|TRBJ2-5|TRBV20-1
TGCAGTGCGACGTTTCCCGAGACATGGGGCGGAGAGACCCAGTACTTC
CSATFPETWGGETQYF
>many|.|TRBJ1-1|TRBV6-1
TGTGCCAGCAGTGAGGTCGTGAACACTGAAGCTTTCTTT
CASSEVVNTEAFF
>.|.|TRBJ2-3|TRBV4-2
TGTGCCAGCACCCAAGAGTTGGGGGCCATCAGGGCAGATACACAGTATTTT
CASTQELGAIRADTQYF
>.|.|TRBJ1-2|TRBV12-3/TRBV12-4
TGTGCCAACAGTTTTGTGGGGGGCATCGATGTCTACACCTTC
CANSFVGGIDVYTF
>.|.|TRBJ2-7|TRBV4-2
TGTGCCAGCAGCCATACGAAGGGGCGAGAGCAGTACTTC
CASSHTKGREQYF
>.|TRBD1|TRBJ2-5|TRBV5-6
TGTGCCAGCGGCCGAGTGGGACAGCGGTACCATGAGACCCAGTACTTC
CASGRVGQRYHETQYF
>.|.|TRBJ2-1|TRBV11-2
TGTGTCAGCAGCTTAGACGGGAGCCGCAATGAGCAGTTCTTC
CVSSLDGSRNEQFF
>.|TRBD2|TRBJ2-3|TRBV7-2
TGTGCCAGCAGCTTAACAAGCGGGGGGGAGGGGACAGATACGCAGTATTTC
CASSLTSGGEGTDTQYF
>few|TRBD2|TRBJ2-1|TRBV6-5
TGTGCCAGCAGTTACTCGAGGCAAGCGGGGGGTTGGTACAATGAGCAGTTCTTC
CASSYSRQAGGWYNEQFF
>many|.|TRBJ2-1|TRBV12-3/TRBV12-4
TGTGCCTCCCATCGGACATCGCACTTAGATGAGCAGTTCTTC
CASHRTSHLDEQFF
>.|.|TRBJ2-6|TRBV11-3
TGTACCAGCGGCCAACAGGGTTCTGGGGCCAACGTCCTGACCTTC
CTSGQQGSGANVLTF
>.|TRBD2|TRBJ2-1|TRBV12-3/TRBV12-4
TGTGCCAGCAGTCAACAGGGACTAGCGAGGTACAATGAGAAGTCCTTC
CASSQQGLARYNEKSF
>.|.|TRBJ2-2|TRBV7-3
TGTGCCAGCAGCTTAATGCGGGCCGGGGAGCTGTTTTTT
CASSLMRAGELFF